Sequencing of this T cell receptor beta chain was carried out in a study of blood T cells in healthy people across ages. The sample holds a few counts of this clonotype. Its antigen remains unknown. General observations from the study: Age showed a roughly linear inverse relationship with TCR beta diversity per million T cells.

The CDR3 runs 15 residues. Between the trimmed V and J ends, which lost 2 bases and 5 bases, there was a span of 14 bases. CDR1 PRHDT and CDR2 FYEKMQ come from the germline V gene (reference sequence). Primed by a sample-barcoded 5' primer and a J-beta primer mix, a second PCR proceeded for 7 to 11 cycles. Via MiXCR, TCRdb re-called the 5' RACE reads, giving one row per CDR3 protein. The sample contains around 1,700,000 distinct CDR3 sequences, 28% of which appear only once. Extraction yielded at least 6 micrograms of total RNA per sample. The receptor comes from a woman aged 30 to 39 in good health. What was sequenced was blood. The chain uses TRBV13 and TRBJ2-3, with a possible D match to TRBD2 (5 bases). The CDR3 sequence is CASSLQQRGGDTQYF. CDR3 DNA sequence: TGTGCCAGCAGCTTACAACAGCGCGGAGGAGATACGCAGTATTTT.